This T cell receptor (beta chain) is drawn from a study of PD-L1 blockade in urothelial cancer. Across the study: It was around 2014 that patients started atezolizumab at 1,200 mg intravenously every 3 weeks. From 0 to 3 prior chemotherapy regimens had been given to the patients.

Sample numbers ranged from 1 to 8 per patient, encompassing pretreatment and on-treatment collections. Only one count was recorded for this clone. The germline gives CDR1 ENHRY, CDR2 SYGVKD. The CDR3 runs to 17 residues. Trimming left V 2 bases short and J 0 bases short, with 14 bases between. The repertoire was sequenced with immunoSEQ multiplex PCR; TCRdb's copy has only in-frame clones and lacks some. The repertoire has some 45,000 clones, about 91% of them found once; the top ten carry roughly 3.9%. The clonotype comes from a man of 80 years or more with urothelial cancer. This material consisted of PBMCs, taken around atezolizumab (anti-PD-L1) treatment. The rearrangement joins TRBV10-3 to TRBJ1-3; D is perhaps TRBD1 (6 bases). This CDR3 is CAISEERDTISGNTIYF. The DNA of the CDR3 is TGTGCCATCAGTGAGGAGCGGGACACCATCTCTGGAAACACCATATATTTT.